These 2 T cell receptor beta chains originate from one sample sequenced in a study of T cells in Graves' hyperthyroidism and ophthalmopathy. It was RNA transcripts that yielded the amplified TCR beta CDR3 regions. Using the HTBI primer set, a first-round RT-PCR was run on the TCR CDR3. From the multiplex PCR reads, TCRdb called clonotypes with MiXCR, one entry per CDR3 protein. The table has some 490,000 distinct CDR3 sequences, around a fifth seen once. Source material: blood. The receptors shown here come from a woman in her 70s with Graves' ophthalmopathy.

This clonotype has ten or more counts. The V gene is TRBV12-3 or TRBV12-4, the J gene TRBJ1-5; no definite D call. The CDR3 length is 14 residues. V was trimmed by 1 base and J by 3 bases, leaving 7 bases between them. CDR3 residues: CASSLGGINQPQHF. DNA for the CDR3: TGTGCCAGCAGTTTAGGAGGGATCAATCAGCCCCAGCATTTT.

This clonotype appeared many times. The chain combines TRBV12-3 or TRBV12-4 with TRBJ1-1; D is undetermined. This CDR3 is 14 amino acids long. The V end was cut by 8 bases, the J end by 2 bases, with 15 bases between. Here the CDR3 DNA reads TGTGCCAGCGGCTTTGGGCCTATCAACACTGAAGCTTTCTTT. Translating gives CASGFGPINTEAFF.